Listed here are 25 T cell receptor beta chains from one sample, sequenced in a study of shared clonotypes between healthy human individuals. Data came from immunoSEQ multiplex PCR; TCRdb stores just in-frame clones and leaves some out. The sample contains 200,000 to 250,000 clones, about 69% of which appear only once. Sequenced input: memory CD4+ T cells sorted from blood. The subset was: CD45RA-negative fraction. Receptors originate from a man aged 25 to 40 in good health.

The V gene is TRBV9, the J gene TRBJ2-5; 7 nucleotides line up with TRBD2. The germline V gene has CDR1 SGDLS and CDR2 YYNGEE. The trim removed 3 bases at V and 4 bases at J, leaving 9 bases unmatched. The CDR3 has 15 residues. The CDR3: CASSGSGNRGETQYF. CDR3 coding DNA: TGTGCCAGCAGCGGGAGCGGGAATCGTGGAGAGACCCAGTACTTC. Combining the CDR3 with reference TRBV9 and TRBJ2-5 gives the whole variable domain DSGVTQTPKHLITATGQRVTLRCSPRSGDLSVYWYQQSLDQGLQFLIQYYNGEERAKGNILERFSAQQFPDLHSELNLSSLELGDSALYFCASSGSGNRGETQYFGPGTRLLVL.

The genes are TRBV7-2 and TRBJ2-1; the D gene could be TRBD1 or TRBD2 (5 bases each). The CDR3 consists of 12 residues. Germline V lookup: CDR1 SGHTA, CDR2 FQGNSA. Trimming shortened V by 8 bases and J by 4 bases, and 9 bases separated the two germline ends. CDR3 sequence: CASSGQYNEQFF. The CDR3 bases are TGTGCCAGCTCGGGGCAGTACAATGAGCAGTTCTTC. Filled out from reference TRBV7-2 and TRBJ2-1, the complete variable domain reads GAGVSQSPSNKVTEKGKDVELRCDPISGHTALYWYRQSLGQGLEFLIYFQGNSAPDKSGLPSDRFSAERTGGSVSTLTIQRTQQEDSAVYLCASSGQYNEQFFGPGTRLTVL.

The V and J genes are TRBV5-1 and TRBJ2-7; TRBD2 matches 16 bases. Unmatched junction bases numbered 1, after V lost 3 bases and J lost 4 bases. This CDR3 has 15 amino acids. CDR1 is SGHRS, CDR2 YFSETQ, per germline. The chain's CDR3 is CASSWGLAGGYEQYF. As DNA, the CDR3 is TGCGCCAGCAGCTGGGGACTAGCGGGAGGGTACGAGCAGTACTTC.

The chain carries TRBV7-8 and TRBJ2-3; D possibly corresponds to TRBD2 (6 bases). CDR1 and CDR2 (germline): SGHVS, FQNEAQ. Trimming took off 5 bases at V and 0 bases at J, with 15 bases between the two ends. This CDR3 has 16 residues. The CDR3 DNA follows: TGTGCCAGCAGCCTTAGCGGAAAAACTAGCACAGATACGCAGTATTTT. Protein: CASSLSGKTSTDTQYF.

The CDR3 loop is CAISQIAESPTDTQYF. CDR3 in DNA: TGTGCCATCAGTCAAATAGCAGAGAGCCCCACAGATACGCAGTATTTT. The chain is built from TRBV10-3 and TRBJ2-3; D remains ambiguous. Germline assignment: CDR1 ENHRY and CDR2 SYGVKD. Trimming stripped 5 bases from V and 2 bases from J, with 17 bases between. The CDR3 has 16 residues.

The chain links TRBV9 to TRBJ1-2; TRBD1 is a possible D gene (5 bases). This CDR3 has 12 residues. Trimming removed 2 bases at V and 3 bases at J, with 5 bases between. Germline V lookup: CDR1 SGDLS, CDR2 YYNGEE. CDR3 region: CASSVTDYGYTF. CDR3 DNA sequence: TGTGCCAGCAGCGTGACAGACTATGGCTACACCTTC.

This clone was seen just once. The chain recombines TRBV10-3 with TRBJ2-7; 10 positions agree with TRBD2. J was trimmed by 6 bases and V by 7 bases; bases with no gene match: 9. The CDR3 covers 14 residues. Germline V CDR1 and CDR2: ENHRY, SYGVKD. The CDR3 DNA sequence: TGTGCCATCAAGGGGACTAGCGAGGGGAGCGAGCAGTACTTC. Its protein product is CAIKGTSEGSEQYF.

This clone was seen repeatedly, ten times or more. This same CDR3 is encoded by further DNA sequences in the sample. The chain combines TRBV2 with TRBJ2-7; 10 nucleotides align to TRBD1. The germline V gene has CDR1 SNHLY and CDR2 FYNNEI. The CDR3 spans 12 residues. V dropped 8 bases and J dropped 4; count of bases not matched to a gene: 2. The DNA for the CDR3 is TGTGCCAGCCGACAGGGGGCTTACGAGCAGTACTTC. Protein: CASRQGAYEQYF.

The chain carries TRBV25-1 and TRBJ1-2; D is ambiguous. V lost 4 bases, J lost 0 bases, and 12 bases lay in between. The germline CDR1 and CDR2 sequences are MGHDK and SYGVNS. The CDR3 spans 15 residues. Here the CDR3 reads CASSVTLGTNYGYTF. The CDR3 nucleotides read TGTGCCAGCAGTGTAACACTTGGGACTAACTATGGCTACACCTTC.

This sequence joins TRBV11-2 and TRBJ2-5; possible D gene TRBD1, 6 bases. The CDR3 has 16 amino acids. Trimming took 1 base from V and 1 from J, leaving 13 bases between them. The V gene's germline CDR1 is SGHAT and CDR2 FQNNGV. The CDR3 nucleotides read TGTGCCAGCAGCTTAGGTGGGACACCAATCCAAGAGACCCAGTACTTC. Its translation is CASSLGGTPIQETQYF.

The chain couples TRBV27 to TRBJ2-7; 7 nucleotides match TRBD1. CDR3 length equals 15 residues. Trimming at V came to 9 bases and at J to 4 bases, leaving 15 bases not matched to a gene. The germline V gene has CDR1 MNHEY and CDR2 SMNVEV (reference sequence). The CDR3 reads CASSPRGQGGYEQYF. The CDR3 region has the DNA TGTGCCAGTTCCCCGAGGGGGCAGGGTGGGTACGAGCAGTACTTC.

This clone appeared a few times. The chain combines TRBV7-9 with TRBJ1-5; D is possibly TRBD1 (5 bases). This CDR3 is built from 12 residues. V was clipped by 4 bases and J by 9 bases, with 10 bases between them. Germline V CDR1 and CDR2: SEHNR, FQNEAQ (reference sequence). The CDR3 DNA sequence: TGTGCCAGCAGCTCCACAGGATTGCCCCAGCATTTT. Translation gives CASSSTGLPQHF.

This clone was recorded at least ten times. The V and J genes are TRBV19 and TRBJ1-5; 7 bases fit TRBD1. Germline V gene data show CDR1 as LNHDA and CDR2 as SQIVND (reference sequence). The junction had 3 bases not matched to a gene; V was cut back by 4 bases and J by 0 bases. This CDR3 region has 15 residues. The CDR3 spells CASSKTGTSNQPQHF. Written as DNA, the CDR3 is TGTGCCAGTAGTAAGACAGGGACTAGCAATCAGCCCCAGCATTTT.

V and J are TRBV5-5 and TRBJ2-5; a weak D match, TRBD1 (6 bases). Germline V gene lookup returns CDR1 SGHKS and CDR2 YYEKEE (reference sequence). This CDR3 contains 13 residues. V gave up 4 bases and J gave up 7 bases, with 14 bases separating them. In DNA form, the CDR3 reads TGTGCCAGCAGCCCCGGGACATTCGGGACCCAGTACTTC. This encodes CASSPGTFGTQYF.

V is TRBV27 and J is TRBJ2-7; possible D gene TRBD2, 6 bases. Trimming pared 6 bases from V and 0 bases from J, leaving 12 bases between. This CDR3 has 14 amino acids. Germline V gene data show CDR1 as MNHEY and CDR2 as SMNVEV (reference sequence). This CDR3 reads CASRGAGRSYEQYF. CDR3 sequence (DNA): TGTGCCAGCAGGGGAGCGGGCCGCTCCTACGAGCAGTACTTC.

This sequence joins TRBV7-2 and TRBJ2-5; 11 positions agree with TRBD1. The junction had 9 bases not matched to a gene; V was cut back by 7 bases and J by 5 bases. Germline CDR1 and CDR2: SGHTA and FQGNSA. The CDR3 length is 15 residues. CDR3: CASTIPGTGGETQYF. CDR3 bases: TGTGCCAGCACCATCCCCGGGACAGGGGGGGAGACCCAGTACTTC.

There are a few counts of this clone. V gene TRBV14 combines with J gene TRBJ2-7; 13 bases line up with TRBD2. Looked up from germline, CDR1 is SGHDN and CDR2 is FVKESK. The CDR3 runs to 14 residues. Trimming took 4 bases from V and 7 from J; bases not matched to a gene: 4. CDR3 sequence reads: CASSLGLAGVEQYF. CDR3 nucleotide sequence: TGTGCCAGCAGCCTCGGACTAGCGGGAGTAGAGCAGTACTTC.

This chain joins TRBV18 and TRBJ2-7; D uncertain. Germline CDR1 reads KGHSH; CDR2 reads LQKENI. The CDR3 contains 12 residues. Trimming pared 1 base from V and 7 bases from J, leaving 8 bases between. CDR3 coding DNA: TGTGCCAGCTCACCACTCGGAGTTGAGCAGTACTTC. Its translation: CASSPLGVEQYF.

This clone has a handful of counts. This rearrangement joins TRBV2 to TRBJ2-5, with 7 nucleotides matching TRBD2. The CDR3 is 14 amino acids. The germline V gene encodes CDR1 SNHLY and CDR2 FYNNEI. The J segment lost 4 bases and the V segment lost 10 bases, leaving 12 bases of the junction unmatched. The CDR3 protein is CATSAESGAETQYF. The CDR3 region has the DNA TGTGCCACCTCCGCCGAGAGCGGGGCAGAGACCCAGTACTTC.

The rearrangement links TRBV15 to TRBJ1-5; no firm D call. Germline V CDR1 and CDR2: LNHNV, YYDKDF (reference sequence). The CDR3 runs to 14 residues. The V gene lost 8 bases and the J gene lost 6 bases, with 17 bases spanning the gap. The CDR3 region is CATSGDLSGQPQHF. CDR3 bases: TGTGCCACCTCAGGCGACCTCAGCGGTCAGCCCCAGCATTTT.

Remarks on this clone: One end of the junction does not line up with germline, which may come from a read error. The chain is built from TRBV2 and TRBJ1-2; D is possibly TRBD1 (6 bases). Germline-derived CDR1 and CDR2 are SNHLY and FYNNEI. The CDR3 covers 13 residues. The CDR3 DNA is TGTGCCAGCCGTGACCCACGCAGGGGAAGCTACACCTTC. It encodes CASRDPRRGSYTF.

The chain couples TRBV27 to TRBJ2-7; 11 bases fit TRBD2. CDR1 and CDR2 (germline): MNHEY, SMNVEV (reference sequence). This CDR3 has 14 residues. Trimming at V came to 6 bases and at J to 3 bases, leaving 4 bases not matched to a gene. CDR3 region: CASSRLAGNYEQYF. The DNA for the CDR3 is TGTGCCAGCAGCAGACTAGCGGGAAACTACGAGCAGTACTTC.

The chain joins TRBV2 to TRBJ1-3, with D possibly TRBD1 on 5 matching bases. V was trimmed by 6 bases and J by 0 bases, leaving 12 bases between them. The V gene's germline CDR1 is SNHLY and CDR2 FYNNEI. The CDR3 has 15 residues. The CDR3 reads CASRVGTHSGNTIYF. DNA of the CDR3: TGTGCCAGCAGGGTTGGGACGCACTCTGGAAACACCATATATTTT.

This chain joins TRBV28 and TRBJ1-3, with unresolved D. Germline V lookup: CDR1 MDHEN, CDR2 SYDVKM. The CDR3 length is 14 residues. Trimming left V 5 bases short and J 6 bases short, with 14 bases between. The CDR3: CASSPVGRTNTIYF. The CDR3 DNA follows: TGTGCCAGCAGTCCCGTCGGACGGACAAACACCATATATTTT.

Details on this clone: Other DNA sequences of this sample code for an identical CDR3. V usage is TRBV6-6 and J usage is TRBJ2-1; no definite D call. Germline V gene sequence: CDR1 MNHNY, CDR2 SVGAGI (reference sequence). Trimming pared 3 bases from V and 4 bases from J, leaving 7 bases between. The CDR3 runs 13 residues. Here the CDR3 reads CASSYGPYNEQFF. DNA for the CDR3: TGTGCCAGCAGTTATGGTCCATACAATGAGCAGTTCTTC.